These T cell receptor beta chains were read from a single sample in a study of CD8 T cells in ankylosing spondylitis. TCRdb re-called the 5' RACE reads through MiXCR, storing one row per CDR3 protein. The sample lists about 130,000 distinct CDR3 sequences; about 6.4% were seen once. Sequenced material: blood, either unsorted or a sorted T cell fraction (not recorded which). The receptors shown here come from a male donor with ankylosing spondylitis or in good health (not recorded which). The CDR3 runs from the conserved cysteine through the conserved F or W. A D gene is named only where the DNA matches it firmly. Clone size is shown for a subset of rows, as once, few, many or a class of expanded clone.

DNA: TGTGCCAGTCGGGCTAGCGGAAGGAGCTCCTACAATGAGCAGTTCTTC; CDR3: CASRASGRSSYNEQFF; J: TRBJ2-1; D: TRBD2; size: many; V: TRBV19
DNA: TGTGCCAGCAGCCTATCCCTTGGTAGGGATACGCAGTATTTT; CDR3: CASSLSLGRDTQYF; J: TRBJ2-3; D: -; size: -; V: TRBV6-1
DNA: TGTGCCAGCAGTTACTCGTTCACCGATTCCTACGAGCAGTACTTC; CDR3: CASSYSFTDSYEQYF; J: TRBJ2-7; D: -; size: many; V: TRBV6-2/TRBV6-3
DNA: TGTGCCAGCAGTTACTCCGGCTCTGGAAACACCATATATTTT; CDR3: CASSYSGSGNTIYF; J: TRBJ1-3; D: -; size: many; V: TRBV6-2/TRBV6-3
DNA: TGTGCCACCAGCAGAGACAGGGCAGCTAATGAAAAACTGTTTTTT; CDR3: CATSRDRAANEKLFF; J: TRBJ1-4; D: -; size: -; V: TRBV15
DNA: TGCAGTGCTAGAGTCACCGCGAACACCGGGGAGCTGTTTTTT; CDR3: CSARVTANTGELFF; J: TRBJ2-2; D: -; size: many; V: TRBV20-1
DNA: TGTGCCAGCAGCTTATTGAGGGCAGGGTCCTATGGCTACACCTTC; CDR3: CASSLLRAGSYGYTF; J: TRBJ1-2; D: -; size: many; V: TRBV7-9
DNA: TGTGCCAGCAGCTTATTGTCCGCGGGCGATGAGCAGTTCTTC; CDR3: CASSLLSAGDEQFF; J: TRBJ2-1; D: -; size: many; V: TRBV7-2
DNA: TGTGCCAGCAGTTTTAATAGCGGGAGGGCCCGCGATGAGCAGTTCTTC; CDR3: CASSFNSGRARDEQFF; J: TRBJ2-1; D: TRBD2; size: medium-sized; V: TRBV28
DNA: TGTGCCAGCAGCTTAGGACTAGCGGGGGGCTACGAGCAGTACTTC; CDR3: CASSLGLAGGYEQYF; J: TRBJ2-7; D: TRBD2; size: many; V: TRBV7-2
DNA: TGTGCCAGCAGCCGGACAGGGAGGAGCTACACCTTC; CDR3: CASSRTGRSYTF; J: TRBJ1-2; D: TRBD1; size: many; V: TRBV7-2
DNA: TGTGCCAGCACCTTGGGGGAGGGGCCTTTCTATGGCTACACCTTC; CDR3: CASTLGEGPFYGYTF; J: TRBJ1-2; D: -; size: many; V: TRBV12-3/TRBV12-4
DNA: TGTGCCAGCAGAGTAGGGGGCGAACAGTTCTTC; CDR3: CASRVGGEQFF; J: TRBJ2-1; D: TRBD1; size: -; V: TRBV7-9
DNA: TGCAGTGGGGAGGGACAACGGGACTACGAGCAGTACTTC; CDR3: CSGEGQRDYEQYF; J: TRBJ2-7; D: -; size: -; V: TRBV20-1